Below, one TCR beta chain is given with its context. TCRdb analysed the RT-PCR reads with MiXCR anew, one entry per CDR3 protein. Here the sample spans some 200,000 distinct CDR3 sequences, 40% to 45% being singletons. Germline V gives CDR1 MNHNY, CDR2 SVGAGI (reference sequence). J lost 5 bases, V lost 5 bases, and 10 bases had no gene match. This CDR3 region has 17 residues. This sample is part of a study of patients and donors after allogeneic stem cell transplantation. V gene TRBV6-6 combines with J gene TRBJ2-3; the match to TRBD2 covers 13 bases. The sequenced sample consisted of blood, either unsorted or a sorted T cell fraction (not recorded which). This receptor was obtained from a human donor who was either an allogeneic HSCT recipient or a stem cell or donor lymphocyte infusion donor (not recorded which). It is not recorded whose cells these are; they may come from a transplant donor. The CDR3 DNA sequence: TGTGCCAGCAGTCGTACTAGCGGGGGGGTTCCGGTAGATACGCAGTATTTT. It codes for CASSRTSGGVPVDTQYF.